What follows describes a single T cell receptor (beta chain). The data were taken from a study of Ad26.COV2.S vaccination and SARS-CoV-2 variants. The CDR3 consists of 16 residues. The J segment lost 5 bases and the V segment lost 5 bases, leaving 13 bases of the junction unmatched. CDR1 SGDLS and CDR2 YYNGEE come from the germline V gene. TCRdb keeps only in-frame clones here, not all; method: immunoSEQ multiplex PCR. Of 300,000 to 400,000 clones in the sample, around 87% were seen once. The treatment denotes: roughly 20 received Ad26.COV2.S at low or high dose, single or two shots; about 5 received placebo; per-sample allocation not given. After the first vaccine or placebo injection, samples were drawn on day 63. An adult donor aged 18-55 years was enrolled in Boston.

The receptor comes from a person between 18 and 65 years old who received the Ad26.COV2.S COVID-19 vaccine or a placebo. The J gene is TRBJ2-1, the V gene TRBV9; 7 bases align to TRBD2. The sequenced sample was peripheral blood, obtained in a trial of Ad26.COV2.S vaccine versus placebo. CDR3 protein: CASSSQRDYHHNEQFF. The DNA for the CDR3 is TGTGCCAGCAGTTCACAACGGGACTACCATCACAATGAGCAGTTCTTC.